One sample yielded the 7 T cell receptor beta chains listed below, sequenced in a study of regulatory T cells in long-lasting Graves disease. Described time point: newly diagnosed GD, antithyroid drugs for less than 3 months. Following extraction of RNA from PBMCs, that RNA was used to make the TCR library. The TCR beta library used iRepertoire HTBI primers with Arm-PCR amplification of CDR3. From the multiplex PCR reads, TCRdb called clonotypes with MiXCR, one entry per CDR3 protein. The sample yields 400,000 to 550,000 distinct CDR3 sequences, about 15% seen once. The same sample was also studied in work on T cells in Graves' hyperthyroidism and ophthalmopathy.

Sequenced here: peripheral blood mononuclear cells (PBMCs), sampled at new diagnosis, from a patient treated with antithyroid drugs. All receptors derive from a woman in her thirties with Graves disease.

This clonotype has at least ten counts. V gene TRBV30 combines with J gene TRBJ1-2; 7 nucleotides agree with TRBD1. The trim removed 2 bases at V and 7 bases at J, leaving 4 bases unmatched. The CDR3 runs to 12 residues. The V gene's germline CDR1 is GTSNPN and CDR2 SVGIG (reference sequence). CDR3 in DNA: TGTGCCTGGAGTAAGGGGGCGGGTGGCTACACCTTC. This encodes CAWSKGAGGYTF.

Points on this clonotype: This may be a read error: a much more frequent sequence differs by one nucleotide. The V and J genes are TRBV7-2 and TRBJ1-4; no firm D call. Trimming left V 5 bases short and J 8 bases short, with 12 bases between. The CDR3 has 13 residues. Germline assignment: CDR1 SGHTA and CDR2 FQGNSA. The CDR3 DNA reads as TGTGCCAGCAGCGCCCCTACCGGGGAAAAACTGTTTTTT. The encoded protein is CASSAPTGEKLFF.

The rearrangement joins TRBV19 to TRBJ2-2, with a tentative D call TRBD2 (7 bases). The length of the CDR3 is 18 residues. The ends were cut back, 0 bases at V and 4 bases at J, with 18 bases in the middle. From germline, CDR1 is LNHDA and CDR2 SQIVND (reference sequence). The CDR3 region has the DNA TGTGCCAGTAGTATAGATAGCCCCCGGGGGGCGGGCACCGGGGAGCTGTTTTTT. It specifies CASSIDSPRGAGTGELFF.

V is TRBV2 and J is TRBJ2-1, with 10 bases that match TRBD2. The CDR3 is made up of 17 amino acids. Per germline, CDR1 SNHLY and CDR2 FYNNEI. V shed 1 base and J 4 bases; nucleotides not matched to a gene: 7. CDR3 region: CASSEGSGRTVYNEQFF. The CDR3, as DNA: TGTGCCAGCAGTGAAGGTAGCGGGAGGACCGTTTACAATGAGCAGTTCTTC. The variable domain in full, with the rest retrieved from reference TRBV2 and TRBJ2-1, is EPEVTQTPSHQVTQMGQEVILRCVPISNHLYFYWYRQILGQKVEFLVSFYNNEISEKSEIFDDQFSVERPDGSNFTLKIRSTKLEDSAMYFCASSEGSGRTVYNEQFFGPGTRLTVL.

The sample holds many counts of this clonotype. The V and J genes are TRBV12-3 or TRBV12-4 and TRBJ2-5; 8 bases are shared with TRBD2. The CDR3 totals 16 residues. Trimming took 6 bases from V and 1 from J; bases not matched to a gene: 10. The CDR3 spells CASSPGISGTQETQYF. As DNA, the CDR3 is TGTGCCAGCAGCCCTGGGATTAGCGGGACCCAAGAGACCCAGTACTTC.

Points on this clonotype: At one of its ends the junction is not consistent with the germline gene, which may arise from a read error. The rearrangement links TRBV5-1 to TRBJ2-7; 8 positions agree with TRBD2. This CDR3 comprises 15 residues. CDR1 is SGHRS and CDR2 is YFSETQ in the germline V gene. This chain's CDR3 is CAGSLAPSGLYEQYF. The DNA for the CDR3 is TGCGCCGGCAGCCTAGCCCCTAGCGGGCTCTACGAGCAGTACTTC.

This clonotype was counted once. V usage is TRBV6-1 and J usage is TRBJ1-1, with D possibly matching TRBD1 (5 bases). Trimming removed 8 bases at V and 1 base at J, with 14 bases between. This CDR3 region has 14 residues. Germline assignment: CDR1 MNHNS and CDR2 SASEGT. The CDR3 protein is CASPRGYTNTEAFF. In nucleotides, the CDR3 is TGTGCCAGCCCCCGGGGCTATACGAACACTGAAGCTTTCTTT.